Following are 28 T cell receptor beta chains from one sample sequenced in a study of shared clonotypes between healthy human individuals. Only in-frame clones appear in the TCRdb table, and some are missing; sequencing was by immunoSEQ multiplex PCR. Found here are around 720,000 clones, around 78% of them singletons; the top ten hold around 1.7%. Sequenced input: memory CD4+ T cells sorted from blood. The subset denotes: CD45RA-negative fraction. These receptors all come from a woman aged 25 to 39 in good health.

Details on this clone: This same CDR3 is encoded by further DNA sequences in the sample. The chain joins TRBV5-1 to TRBJ2-3; D unresolved. This CDR3 contains 15 residues. V lost 0 bases and J 0 bases, leaving 8 bases between the germline ends. Germline-derived CDR1 and CDR2 are SGHRS and YFSETQ. DNA for the CDR3: TGCGCCAGCAGCTTGGAATCAGTTAGCACAGATACGCAGTATTTT. Amino acid sequence: CASSLESVSTDTQYF.

The chain couples TRBV2 to TRBJ1-5; unclear D gene. The CDR3 is 14 amino acids. Germline-derived CDR1 and CDR2 are SNHLY and FYNNEI. The germline V and J ends were trimmed by 8 bases and 8 bases, with 19 bases remaining between them. The CDR3 sequence is CASRREVDGKPQHF. CDR3 DNA sequence: TGTGCCAGCCGCCGAGAGGTAGATGGGAAGCCCCAGCATTTT. The full variable domain, rest sourced from reference TRBV2 and TRBJ1-5, is EPEVTQTPSHQVTQMGQEVILRCVPISNHLYFYWYRQILGQKVEFLVSFYNNEISEKSEIFDDQFSVERPDGSNFTLKIRSTKLEDSAMYFCASRREVDGKPQHFGDGTRLSIL.

Only a few counts were recorded for this clone. The chain carries TRBV13 and TRBJ2-7; 9 bases agree with TRBD1. The CDR3 extends over 15 amino acids. Germline CDR1 and CDR2: PRHDT and FYEKMQ (reference sequence). V shed 0 bases, J shed 0 bases, and the junction held 0 bases outside the gene matches. The CDR3 bases are TGTGCCAGCAGCTTAGGGGACAGGGGCTCCTACGAGCAGTACTTC. Amino acid sequence: CASSLGDRGSYEQYF.

The chain has TRBV2 and TRBJ1-4, with unresolved D. Between the trimmed V and J ends, which lost 8 bases and 5 bases, there was a span of 18 bases. The germline V gene has CDR1 SNHLY and CDR2 FYNNEI. This CDR3 contains 15 residues. Written as DNA, the CDR3 is TGTGCCAGCCGAAAGACGGCAGGCCCAAATGAAAAACTGTTTTTT. Its translation is CASRKTAGPNEKLFF.

V gene TRBV7-2 combines with J gene TRBJ1-1; D remains ambiguous. The CDR3 is made up of 15 amino acids. Germline CDR1 SGHTA, CDR2 FQGNSA. V was trimmed by 5 bases and J by 1 base, leaving 14 bases between them. The CDR3 DNA reads as TGTGCCAGCAGCCCCCCAGCTCCGGGGAACACTGAAGCTTTCTTT. Translated, it gives CASSPPAPGNTEAFF.

The V call is TRBV7-8, the J call TRBJ2-5, with a possible D match to TRBD1 (5 bases). The CDR3 loop spans 14 amino acids. Germline values: CDR1 SGHVS, CDR2 FQNEAQ. V was pared by 0 bases and J by 5 bases, with 10 bases between. CDR3 protein: CASSLAQGRETQYF. CDR3 sequence (DNA): TGTGCCAGCAGCTTAGCCCAGGGTAGGGAGACCCAGTACTTC.

In the case of this clone: Other DNA sequences in this specimen translate into the identical CDR3. CDR3 in DNA: TGTGCCAGCAGTGCCCCTACAGGGAACTATGGCTACACCTTC. Translation: CASSAPTGNYGYTF. V gene TRBV2 combines with J gene TRBJ1-2; maybe TRBD1 (6 bases). The V and J ends lost 4 bases and 2 bases respectively, with 11 bases between them. Germline lookup yields CDR1 SNHLY and CDR2 FYNNEI. The CDR3 spans 14 residues.

This clone was detected a few times. The sample contains more than one DNA sequence encoding this CDR3. The chain links TRBV6-5 to TRBJ2-7; D is ambiguous. Per the germline V gene, CDR1 is MNHEY and CDR2 is SVGAGI. The V gene lost 6 bases and the J gene lost 3 bases, with 6 bases spanning the gap. CDR3 length equals 11 residues. The CDR3: CASSKGYEQYF. The DNA of the CDR3 is TGTGCCAGCAGCAAGGGCTACGAGCAGTACTTC.

The chain employs TRBV28 and TRBJ1-1; 7 bases match TRBD1. CDR3 length: 15 amino acids. The J segment lost 5 bases and the V segment lost 3 bases, leaving 9 bases of the junction unmatched. Germline-derived CDR1 and CDR2 are MDHEN and SYDVKM. The CDR3 nucleotides are TGTGCCAGCAGTTTGGGGGACAGCGTTAAAACTGAAGCTTTCTTT. Translation gives CASSLGDSVKTEAFF.

This sequence joins TRBV19 and TRBJ1-4; no definite D call. The V end lost 8 bases, the J end lost 4 bases, and 11 bases lay between the germline ends. CDR1 LNHDA and CDR2 SQIVND come from the germline V gene (reference sequence). The CDR3 extends over 13 amino acids. CDR3 in DNA: TGTGCCAGTGGGTCTTCATTTAATGAAAAACTGTTTTTT. It codes for CASGSSFNEKLFF.

The chain joins TRBV19 to TRBJ2-3, with 10 bases identical to TRBD2. V trimming: 3 bases; J trimming: 0 bases; junction bases outside the gene matches: 6. This CDR3 has 17 amino acids. The germline V gene has CDR1 LNHDA and CDR2 SQIVND (reference sequence). CDR3 sequence reads: CASSMSGRGTSTDTQYF. CDR3 in DNA: TGTGCCAGTAGTATGAGCGGGAGGGGGACGAGCACAGATACGCAGTATTTT. The complete variable domain, with remaining parts taken from reference TRBV19 and TRBJ2-3, reads DGGITQSPKYLFRKEGQNVTLSCEQNLNHDAMYWYRQDPGQGLRLIYYSQIVNDFQKGDIAEGYSVSREKKESFPLTVTSAQKNPTAFYLCASSMSGRGTSTDTQYFGPGTRLTVL.

The rearrangement links TRBV19 to TRBJ2-2; TRBD1 aligns across 9 bases. CDR3 length: 15 residues. The germline V gene encodes CDR1 LNHDA and CDR2 SQIVND (reference sequence). The ends lost 5 bases at V and 2 bases at J; junction bases unmatched: 3. CDR3 nucleotide sequence: TGTGCCAGTAGTCCGGGACAGGGTAACACCGGGGAGCTGTTTTTT. Protein sequence: CASSPGQGNTGELFF.

The rearrangement joins TRBV5-4 to TRBJ2-7, with D possibly matching TRBD2 (5 bases). The CDR3 runs to 18 residues. V lost 0 bases, J lost 1 base, and 20 bases lay in between. Germline CDR1 SGHNT, CDR2 YYREEE (reference sequence). Written as DNA, the CDR3 is TGTGCCAGCAGCTTGGCCCTGGACTCGAATTCTCTTTCCTACGAGCAGTACTTC. Its translation: CASSLALDSNSLSYEQYF.

A note on this clone: This sample also contains other DNA sequences that code for the same CDR3. This chain uses TRBV7-2 with TRBJ2-1; D uncertain. This CDR3 has 14 amino acids. Trimming pared 3 bases from V and 1 base from J, leaving 7 bases between. CDR1 is SGHTA and CDR2 is FQGNSA in the germline V gene. The DNA of the CDR3 is TGTGCCAGCAGCTTCAGAGATTCCTACAATGAGCAGTTCTTC. This codes for CASSFRDSYNEQFF.

V is TRBV9 and J is TRBJ1-3; 10 bases map to TRBD1. Germline V gene data show CDR1 as SGDLS and CDR2 as YYNGEE. V was clipped by 1 base and J by 8 bases; unmatched bases: 3. The CDR3 totals 14 residues. The CDR3 spells CASSVTGTGDTIYF. DNA of the CDR3: TGTGCCAGCAGCGTAACCGGGACAGGGGACACCATATATTTT.

This clone was seen a handful of times. The chain combines TRBV28 with TRBJ2-2, with 8 bases lining up with TRBD2. After removal of 5 bases from V and 5 bases from J, the junction contained 19 bases not matched to a gene. Looked up from germline, CDR1 is MDHEN and CDR2 is SYDVKM. The CDR3 has 19 residues. For the CDR3, the DNA is TGTGCCAGCAGTGCGCCTCTCTCCTGGCGGGAGGAATGGACCGGGGAGCTGTTTTTT. Translating it yields CASSAPLSWREEWTGELFF. Supplemented by reference TRBV28 and TRBJ2-2, the full variable domain reads DVKVTQSSRYLVKRTGEKVFLECVQDMDHENMFWYRQDPGLGLRLIYFSYDVKMKEKGDIPEGYSVSREKKERFSLILESASTNQTSMYLCASSAPLSWREEWTGELFFGEGSRLTVL.

The chain carries TRBV2 and TRBJ2-1; 11 bases agree with TRBD2. Trimming at V came to 6 bases and at J to 9 bases, leaving 7 bases not matched to a gene. CDR1 and CDR2 from the germline V gene are SNHLY and FYNNEI. CDR3 length: 14 residues. The CDR3 spells CASRLAGEGPEQFF. In DNA form, the CDR3 reads TGTGCCAGCAGACTAGCGGGAGAGGGTCCTGAGCAGTTCTTC.

The CDR3 region is CASSLKVRQGNYGYTF. The CDR3 nucleotides read TGTGCCAGCAGCTTGAAGGTTCGACAGGGTAACTATGGCTACACCTTC. The V gene is TRBV5-6, the J gene TRBJ1-2, with 7 bases matching TRBD1. Per the germline V gene, CDR1 is SGHDT and CDR2 is YYEEEE. Trimming at V came to 1 base and at J to 1 base, leaving 7 bases not matched to a gene. CDR3 size: 16 residues.

About this clone: Other DNA sequences from this sample encode an identical CDR3 as well. The chain has TRBV29-1 and TRBJ2-6; no clear D gene. The CDR3 covers 12 residues. CDR1 SQVTM and CDR2 ANQGSEA come from the germline V gene. Deletions cut 5 bases from V and 1 base from J, with 3 bases between. This chain's CDR3 is CSVRSGANVLTF. CDR3 DNA: TGCAGCGTTCGGTCTGGGGCCAACGTCCTGACTTTC.

J is TRBJ2-3 and V is TRBV6-9, with 11 bases fitting TRBD2. Germline-derived CDR1 and CDR2 are MNHGY and SVAAGI. Trimming cost V 9 bases and J 3 bases; bases outside gene matches: 5. The CDR3 spans 14 residues. Written as DNA, the CDR3 is TGTGCCAGGGGACTAGCGGTTGAGACAGATACGCAGTATTTT. This translates into CARGLAVETDTQYF.

V and J are TRBV21-1 and TRBJ2-7; whether TRBD2, the table's D call, matches the DNA was not checked. TRBV21-1 is noted as a pseudogene. This CDR3 contains 16 residues. The CDR3 reads CASSKGLAREPYEQYF. DNA of the CDR3: TGTGCCAGCAGCAAGGGGCTAGCGAGAGAACCGTACGAGCAGTACTTC.

This chain connects TRBV5-4 to TRBJ2-3, with D possibly being TRBD2 (5 bases). This CDR3 has 15 amino acids. Trimming stripped 2 bases from V and 0 bases from J, with 10 bases between. The germline CDR1 and CDR2 sequences are SGHNT and YYREEE (reference sequence). The DNA for the CDR3 is TGTGCCAGCAGCTTTCCGCAGCGGAGCACAGATACGCAGTATTTT. Translation gives CASSFPQRSTDTQYF.

There are a few counts of this clone. The CDR3 protein is CASSIGPTGNTIYF. CDR3 coding DNA: TGTGCCAGTAGTATCGGCCCGACTGGAAACACCATATATTTT. V is TRBV19 and J is TRBJ1-3, with D unresolved. Trimming removed 3 bases at V and 2 bases at J, with 8 bases between. This CDR3 region has 14 residues. Germline loops: CDR1 LNHDA, CDR2 SQIVND (reference sequence).

This clone was observed at least ten times. The chain has TRBV11-2 and TRBJ2-7; TRBD2 matches 9 bases. The junction had 17 bases not matched to a gene; V was cut back by 5 bases and J by 0 bases. The germline V gene encodes CDR1 SGHAT and CDR2 FQNNGV. The CDR3 contains 19 residues. CDR3 amino acids: CASSVAGGRGVIDSYEQYF. CDR3 DNA: TGTGCCAGCAGCGTGGCGGGAGGGCGAGGGGTAATTGACTCCTACGAGCAGTACTTC.

J is TRBJ1-4 and V is TRBV28; D unresolved. Trimming removed 7 bases from V and 8 bases from J, with 17 bases in between. CDR3 length: 14 amino acids. In germline, CDR1 is MDHEN, CDR2 SYDVKM. CDR3 protein: CASIPAGLGEKLFF. The CDR3 DNA is TGTGCCAGCATTCCCGCAGGTTTGGGAGAAAAACTGTTTTTT.

This clone was detected many times. V gene TRBV6-5 combines with J gene TRBJ1-1; D might be TRBD1 (6 bases). CDR3 length equals 14 residues. V lost 0 bases, J lost 4 bases, and 9 bases lay in between. Germline V gene sequence: CDR1 MNHEY, CDR2 SVGAGI. The CDR3 reads CASSYSIRGTEAFF. The CDR3 DNA follows: TGTGCCAGCAGTTACTCGATCAGGGGCACTGAAGCTTTCTTT.

This chain uses TRBV2 with TRBJ1-4; no reliable D call. Germline V gene lookup returns CDR1 SNHLY and CDR2 FYNNEI. V was shortened by 9 bases and J by 0 bases, with 8 bases between the two germline ends. There are 13 residues in the CDR3. The CDR3 spells CASWAATNEKLFF. In DNA form, the CDR3 reads TGTGCCAGTTGGGCCGCAACTAATGAAAAACTGTTTTTT.

The rearrangement joins TRBV27 to TRBJ2-5; 7 bases fit TRBD2. V lost 3 bases and J lost 1; bases outside the gene matches: 8. This CDR3 has 16 residues. Per germline, CDR1 MNHEY and CDR2 SMNVEV (reference sequence). Here the CDR3 DNA reads TGTGCCAGCAGTTTCCGGGGGTGGGAGGGCCAAGAGACCCAGTACTTC. Protein: CASSFRGWEGQETQYF.